This TCR beta chain is from a study of blood T cells in healthy people across ages. Alongside a J-beta primer mix, a sample-barcoded 5' primer served in a second PCR lasting about 7 to 11 cycles. Unique molecular identifiers of 12 random nucleotides labeled each cDNA. TCRdb ran MiXCR on the 5' RACE reads and lists one entry per CDR3 protein. The sample includes 1.5 million to 2 million distinct CDR3 sequences, less than 50% of them seen just once. From germline, CDR1 is SEHNR and CDR2 FQNEAQ (reference sequence). Trimming cost V 3 bases and J 9 bases, with 9 bases left between them. The CDR3 totals 12 residues.

This chain connects TRBV7-9 to TRBJ1-5; D unresolved. This sequence was found in a woman between 40 and 50 years old in good health. Sequencing was carried out using blood. The DNA for the CDR3 is TGTGCCAGCAGCTTGGATGCGGGGCCCCAGCATTTT. Its protein is CASSLDAGPQHF.